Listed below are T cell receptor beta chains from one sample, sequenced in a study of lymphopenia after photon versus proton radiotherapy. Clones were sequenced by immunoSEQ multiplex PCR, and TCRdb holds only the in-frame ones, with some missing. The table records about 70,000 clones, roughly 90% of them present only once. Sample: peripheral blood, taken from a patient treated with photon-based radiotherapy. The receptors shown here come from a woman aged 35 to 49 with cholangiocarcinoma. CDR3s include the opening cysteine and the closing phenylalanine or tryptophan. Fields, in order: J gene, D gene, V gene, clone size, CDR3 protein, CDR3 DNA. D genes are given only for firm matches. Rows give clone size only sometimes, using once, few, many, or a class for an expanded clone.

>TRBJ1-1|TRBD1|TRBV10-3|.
CAISPDRVNTEAFF
TGTGCCATCAGTCCAGACAGGGTGAACACTGAAGCTTTCTTT
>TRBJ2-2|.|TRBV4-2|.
CASSQGAVRDSYTGELFF
TGTGCCAGCAGCCAAGGGGCGGTGCGGGACTCTTACACCGGGGAGCTGTTTTTT
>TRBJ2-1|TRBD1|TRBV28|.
CASRGTEISYNEQFF
TGTGCCAGCAGGGGGACAGAGATCTCCTACAATGAGCAGTTCTTC
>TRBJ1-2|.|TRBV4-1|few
CASRPLGLNNYGYTF
TGCGCCAGCAGACCTCTGGGGCTGAACAACTATGGCTACACCTTC
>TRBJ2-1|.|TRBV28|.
CASSPTLAAGNEQFF
TGTGCCAGCAGTCCAACCTTGGCAGCGGGCAATGAGCAGTTCTTC
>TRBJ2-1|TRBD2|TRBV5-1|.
CASTYTSGAYNEQFF
TGCGCCAGCACCTACACGAGCGGGGCCTACAATGAGCAGTTCTTC
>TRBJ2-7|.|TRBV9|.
CASSVAPGSSYEQYF
TGTGCCAGCAGCGTAGCCCCGGGGAGCTCCTACGAGCAGTACTTC
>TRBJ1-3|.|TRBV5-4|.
CASSNRQDGSGNTIYF
TGTGCCAGCAGCAACAGACAGGACGGCTCTGGAAACACCATATATTTT
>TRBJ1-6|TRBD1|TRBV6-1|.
CASSEEGAFQPLHF
TGTGCCAGCAGTGAAGAGGGGGCGTTCCAACCCCTCCACTTT
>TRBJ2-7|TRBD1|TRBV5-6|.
CASTSWTGYYEQYF
TGTGCCAGCACCTCGTGGACAGGGTACTACGAGCAGTACTTC
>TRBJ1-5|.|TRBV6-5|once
CASSYSGAGNQPQHF
TGTGCCAGCAGTTACTCGGGGGCAGGCAATCAGCCCCAGCATTTT
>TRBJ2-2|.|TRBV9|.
CASSVTGNTGELFF
TGTGCCAGCAGCGTGACAGGGAACACCGGGGAGCTGTTTTTT
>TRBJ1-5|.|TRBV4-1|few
CASSQAREQPQHF
TGCGCCAGCAGCCAAGCGAGGGAGCAGCCCCAGCATTTT
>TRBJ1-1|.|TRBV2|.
CASSEGLLNTEAFF
TGTGCCAGCAGTGAAGGACTTCTGAACACTGAAGCTTTCTTT
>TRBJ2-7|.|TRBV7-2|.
CASGLRAVYEQYF
TGTGCCAGTGGACTGCGGGCCGTGTACGAGCAGTACTTC
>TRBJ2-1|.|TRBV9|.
CASSEGQSTFHEQFF
TGTGCCAGCAGCGAGGGACAATCCACCTTCCATGAGCAGTTCTTC
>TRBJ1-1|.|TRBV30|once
CASQPWGRLRPEAFF
TGTGCCTCCCAGCCATGGGGGCGCTTGAGGCCTGAAGCTTTCTTT
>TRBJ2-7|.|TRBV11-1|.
CASSFLMDSSYEQYF
TGTGCCAGCAGCTTCCTTATGGATAGCTCCTACGAGCAGTACTTC
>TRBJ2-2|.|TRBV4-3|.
CASSPQGSISTGELFF
TGCGCCAGCAGCCCTCAGGGGTCTATCTCCACCGGGGAGCTGTTTTTT
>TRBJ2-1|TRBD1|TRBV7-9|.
CASSFLGQSNAQFF
TGTGCCAGCAGCTTTCTGGGACAGTCCAATGCGCAGTTCTTC
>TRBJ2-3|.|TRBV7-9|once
CASRTPDGFTDTQYF
TGTGCCAGCAGGACACCGGACGGATTCACAGATACGCAGTATTTT
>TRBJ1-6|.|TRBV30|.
CAWSGALGGLSPLHF
TGTGCCTGGAGTGGAGCCTTAGGGGGTCTCTCACCCCTCCACTTT
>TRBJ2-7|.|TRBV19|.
CASSDRVADYEQYF
TGTGCCAGTAGCGATCGAGTAGCGGACTACGAGCAGTACTTC
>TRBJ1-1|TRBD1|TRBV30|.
CAWSSGQGDTEAFF
TGTGCCTGGAGCTCGGGACAGGGAGACACTGAAGCTTTCTTT
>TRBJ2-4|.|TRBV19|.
CASSMTLKNIQYF
TGTGCCAGTAGTATGACCCTCAAAAACATTCAGTACTTC
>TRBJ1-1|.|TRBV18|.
CASSQSQGNTEAFF
TGTGCCAGCTCACAGAGCCAGGGGAACACTGAAGCTTTCTTT
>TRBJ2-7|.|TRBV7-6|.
CASSLNRAYEQYF
TGTGCCAGCAGCTTGAACAGGGCTTACGAGCAGTACTTC
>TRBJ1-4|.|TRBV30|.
CAWSDGTNEKLFF
TGTGCCTGGAGCGATGGGACTAATGAAAAACTGTTTTTT
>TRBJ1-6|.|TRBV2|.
CASRPGNSPLHF
TGTGCCAGCAGGCCCGGGAATTCACCCCTCCACTTT
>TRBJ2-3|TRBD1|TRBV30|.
CAYSGTESTDTQYF
TGTGCCTACTCCGGGACAGAATCCACAGATACGCAGTATTTT
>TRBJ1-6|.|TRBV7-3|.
CASSLARLGPLHF
TGTGCCAGCAGCTTAGCCCGGCTGGGACCCCTCCACTTT
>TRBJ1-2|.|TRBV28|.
CASSPGLGWGYTF
TGTGCCAGCAGCCCCGGATTGGGTTGGGGCTACACCTTC
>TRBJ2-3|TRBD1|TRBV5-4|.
CASSLGDRGPDTQYF
TGTGCCAGCAGCTTGGGGGACAGGGGTCCCGATACGCAGTATTTT
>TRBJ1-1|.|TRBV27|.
CASIWDCRLHAEAFF
TGTGCCAGCATTTGGGACTGCCGGTTACACGCTGAAGCTTTCTTT
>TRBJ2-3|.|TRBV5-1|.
CASSPASGDTQYF
TGCGCCAGCAGCCCGGCATCGGGGGATACGCAGTATTTT
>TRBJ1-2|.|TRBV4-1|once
CASSQEIVRGIPYGYTF
TGCGCCAGCAGCCAAGAGATAGTAAGGGGAATCCCCTATGGCTACACCTTC
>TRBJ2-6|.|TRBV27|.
CASSSTTGTGANVLTF
TGTGCCAGCAGTTCGACTACAGGGACTGGGGCCAACGTCCTGACTTTC
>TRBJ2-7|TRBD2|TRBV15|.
CATSMPSGRGEQYF
TGTGCCACCAGCATGCCCAGCGGGAGAGGTGAGCAGTACTTC
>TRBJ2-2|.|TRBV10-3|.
CAISDDGNTGELFF
TGTGCCATCAGTGATGATGGCAACACCGGGGAGCTGTTTTTT
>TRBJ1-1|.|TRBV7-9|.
CASSLVGRPNTEAFF
TGTGCCAGCAGCTTAGTAGGCAGACCGAACACTGAAGCTTTCTTT
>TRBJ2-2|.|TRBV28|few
CASRQGIPGELFF
TGTGCCAGCAGACAGGGAATCCCCGGGGAGCTGTTTTTT
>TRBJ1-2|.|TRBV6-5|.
CASSETWDIYGYTF
TGTGCCAGCAGTGAGACTTGGGACATCTATGGCTACACCTTC
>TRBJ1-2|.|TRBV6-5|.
CASSYHRFNGYTF
TGTGCCAGCAGTTACCACCGCTTCAATGGCTACACCTTC
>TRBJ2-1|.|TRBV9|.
CASSARGGNSYNEQFF
TGTGCCAGCAGCGCTAGAGGGGGGAACTCCTACAATGAGCAGTTCTTC